This T cell receptor beta chain is drawn from a study of blood T cell repertoires in COVID-19. Overall study: In each case, the material was cDNA or gDNA derived from T cells, B-cell-depleted T cells, or PBMCs.

Repertoires were generated with immunoSEQ multiplex PCR, while TCRdb's copy carries only in-frame clones and drops some. The table shows roughly 87,000 clones, with around 89% occurring only once. V was shortened by 0 bases and J by 9 bases, with 12 bases between the two germline ends. Germline loops: CDR1 SGHRS, CDR2 YFSETQ. This CDR3 contains 13 residues. The receptor was derived from a man in his sixties with acute or convalescent COVID-19. The material sequenced was peripheral blood. V gene TRBV5-1 combines with J gene TRBJ1-1; D possibly corresponds to TRBD1 (6 bases). CDR3 amino acids: CASSLADGGQAFF. In nucleotides, the CDR3 is TGCGCCAGCAGCTTGGCCGACGGGGGGCAAGCTTTCTTT.